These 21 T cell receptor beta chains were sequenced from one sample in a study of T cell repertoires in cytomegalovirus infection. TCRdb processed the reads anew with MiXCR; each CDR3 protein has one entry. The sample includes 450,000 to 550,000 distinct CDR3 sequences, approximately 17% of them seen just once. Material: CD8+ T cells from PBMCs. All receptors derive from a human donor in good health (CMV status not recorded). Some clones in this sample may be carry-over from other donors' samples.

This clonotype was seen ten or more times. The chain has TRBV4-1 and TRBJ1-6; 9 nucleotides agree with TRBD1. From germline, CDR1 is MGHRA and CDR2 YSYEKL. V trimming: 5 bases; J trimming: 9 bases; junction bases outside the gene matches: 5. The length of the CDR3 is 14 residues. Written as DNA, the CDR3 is TGCGCCAGCAGCAGCACAGGGGGCAGTTCACCCCTCCACTTT. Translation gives CASSSTGGSSPLHF.

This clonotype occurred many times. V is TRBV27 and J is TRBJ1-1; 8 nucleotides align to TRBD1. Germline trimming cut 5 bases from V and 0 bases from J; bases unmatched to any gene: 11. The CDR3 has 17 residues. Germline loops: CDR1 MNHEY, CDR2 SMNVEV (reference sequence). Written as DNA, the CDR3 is TGTGCCAGCAGTCAAGAATTCTACAGGGGGATGAACACTGAAGCTTTCTTT. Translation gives CASSQEFYRGMNTEAFF.

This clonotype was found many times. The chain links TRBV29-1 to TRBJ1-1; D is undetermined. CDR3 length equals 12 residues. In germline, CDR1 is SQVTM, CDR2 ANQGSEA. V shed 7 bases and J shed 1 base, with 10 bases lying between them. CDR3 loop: CSAGRSNTEAFF. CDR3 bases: TGCAGCGCTGGACGTTCGAACACTGAAGCTTTCTTT.

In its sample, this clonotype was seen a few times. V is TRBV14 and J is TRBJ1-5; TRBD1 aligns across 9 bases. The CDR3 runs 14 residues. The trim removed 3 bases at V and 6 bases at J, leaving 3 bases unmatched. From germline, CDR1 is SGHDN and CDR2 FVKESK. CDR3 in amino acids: CASSQTGGGQPQHF. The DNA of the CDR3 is TGTGCCAGCAGCCAGACAGGGGGTGGTCAGCCCCAGCATTTT.

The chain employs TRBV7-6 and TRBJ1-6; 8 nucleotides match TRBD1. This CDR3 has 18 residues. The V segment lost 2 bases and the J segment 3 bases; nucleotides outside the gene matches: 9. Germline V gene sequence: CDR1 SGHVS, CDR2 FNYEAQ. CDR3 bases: TGTGCCAGCAGCTTAAACACAGGGGGAAAAGGCTATAATTCACCCCTCCACTTT. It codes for CASSLNTGGKGYNSPLHF.

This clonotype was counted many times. CDR3 region: CASSLWRVPPGNTEAFF. The CDR3 region has the DNA TGTGCCAGCAGCCTCTGGAGGGTCCCCCCAGGGAACACTGAAGCTTTCTTT. The chain uses TRBV11-2 and TRBJ1-1; D is unclear. Looked up from germline, CDR1 is SGHAT and CDR2 is FQNNGV. V shed 5 bases and J shed 1 base, with 20 bases lying between them. There are 17 residues in the CDR3.

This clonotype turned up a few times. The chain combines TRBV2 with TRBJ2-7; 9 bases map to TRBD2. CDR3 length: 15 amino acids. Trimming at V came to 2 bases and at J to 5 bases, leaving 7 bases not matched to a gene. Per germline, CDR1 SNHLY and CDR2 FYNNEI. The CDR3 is CASSERLAGIHEQYF. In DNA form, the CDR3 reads TGTGCCAGCAGTGAACGGCTAGCGGGAATCCACGAGCAGTACTTC.

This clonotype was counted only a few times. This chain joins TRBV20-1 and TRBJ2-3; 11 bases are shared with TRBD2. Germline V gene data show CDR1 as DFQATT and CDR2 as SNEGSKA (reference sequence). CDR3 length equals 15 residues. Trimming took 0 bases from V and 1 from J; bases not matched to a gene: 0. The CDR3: CSARELAGGTDTQYF. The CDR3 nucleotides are TGCAGTGCTAGAGAACTAGCGGGAGGCACAGATACGCAGTATTTT.

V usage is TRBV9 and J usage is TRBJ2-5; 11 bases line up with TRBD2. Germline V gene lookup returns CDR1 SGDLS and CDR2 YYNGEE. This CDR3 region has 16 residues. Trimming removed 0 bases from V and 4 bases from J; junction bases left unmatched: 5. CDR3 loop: CASSVARLAGGETQYF. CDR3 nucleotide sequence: TGTGCCAGCAGCGTAGCTAGGCTAGCGGGAGGAGAGACCCAGTACTTC.

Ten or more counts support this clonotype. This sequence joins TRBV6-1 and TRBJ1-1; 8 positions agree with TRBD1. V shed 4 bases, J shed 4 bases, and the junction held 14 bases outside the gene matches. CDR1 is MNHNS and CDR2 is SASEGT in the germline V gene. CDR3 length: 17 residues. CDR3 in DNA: TGTGCCAGCAGTGCGGGGACAGGAACCTATCTCGGCACTGAAGCTTTCTTT. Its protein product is CASSAGTGTYLGTEAFF.

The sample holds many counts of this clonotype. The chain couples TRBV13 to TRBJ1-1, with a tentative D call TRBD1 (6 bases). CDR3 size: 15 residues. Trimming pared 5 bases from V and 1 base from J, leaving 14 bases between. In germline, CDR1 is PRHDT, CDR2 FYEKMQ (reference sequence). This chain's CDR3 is CASSLRTAWNTEAFF. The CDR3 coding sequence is TGTGCCAGCAGCCTAAGGACAGCCTGGAACACTGAAGCTTTCTTT.

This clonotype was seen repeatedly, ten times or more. The CDR3 DNA reads as TGTGCCATCAGTGCCCGGGACAGGGGTACCTACAATGAGCAGTTCTTC. It yields the protein CAISARDRGTYNEQFF. The chain carries TRBV10-3 and TRBJ2-1; 10 nucleotides match TRBD1. Germline loops: CDR1 ENHRY, CDR2 SYGVKD. Germline trimming cut 4 bases from V and 2 bases from J; bases unmatched to any gene: 5. The CDR3 runs 16 residues.

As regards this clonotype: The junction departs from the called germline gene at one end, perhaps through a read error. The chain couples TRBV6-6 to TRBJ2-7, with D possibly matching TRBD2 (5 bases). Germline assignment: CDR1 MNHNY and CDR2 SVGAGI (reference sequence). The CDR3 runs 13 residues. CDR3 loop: CASSYSGLNEKYF. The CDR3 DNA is TGTGCCAGCAGTTACTCCGGACTTAACGAGAAGTACTTC.

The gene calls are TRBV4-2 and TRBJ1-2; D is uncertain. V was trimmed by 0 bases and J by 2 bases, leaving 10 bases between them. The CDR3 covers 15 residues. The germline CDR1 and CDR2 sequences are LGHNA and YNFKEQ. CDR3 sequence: CASSQEPVPNYGYTF. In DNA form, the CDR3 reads TGTGCCAGCAGCCAAGAACCAGTGCCCAACTATGGCTACACCTTC.

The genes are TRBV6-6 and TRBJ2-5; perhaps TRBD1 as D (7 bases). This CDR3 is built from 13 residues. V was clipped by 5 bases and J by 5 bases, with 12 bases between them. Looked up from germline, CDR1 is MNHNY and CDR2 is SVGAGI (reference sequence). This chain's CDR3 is CASSQTGRETQYF. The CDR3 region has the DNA TGTGCCAGCAGTCAGACAGGGAGGGAGACCCAGTACTTC.

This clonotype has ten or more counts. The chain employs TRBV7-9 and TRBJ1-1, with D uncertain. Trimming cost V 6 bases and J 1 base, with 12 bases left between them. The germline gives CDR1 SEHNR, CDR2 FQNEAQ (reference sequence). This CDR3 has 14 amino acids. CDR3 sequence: CASRGQKSNTEAFF. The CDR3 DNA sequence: TGTGCCAGCAGAGGGCAGAAGTCGAACACTGAAGCTTTCTTT.

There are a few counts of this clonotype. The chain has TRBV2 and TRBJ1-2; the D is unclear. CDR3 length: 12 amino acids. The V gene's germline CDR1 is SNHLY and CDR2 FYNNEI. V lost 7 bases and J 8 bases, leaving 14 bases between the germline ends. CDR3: CASTGGRRGYTF. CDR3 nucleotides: TGTGCCAGCACGGGCGGGCGGCGAGGCTACACCTTC.

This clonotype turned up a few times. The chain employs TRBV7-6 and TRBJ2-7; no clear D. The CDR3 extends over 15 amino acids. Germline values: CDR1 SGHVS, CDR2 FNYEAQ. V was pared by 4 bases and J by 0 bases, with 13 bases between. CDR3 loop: CASSSARSSSYEQYF. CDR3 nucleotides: TGTGCCAGCAGCTCCGCTCGAAGCAGCTCCTACGAGCAGTACTTC.

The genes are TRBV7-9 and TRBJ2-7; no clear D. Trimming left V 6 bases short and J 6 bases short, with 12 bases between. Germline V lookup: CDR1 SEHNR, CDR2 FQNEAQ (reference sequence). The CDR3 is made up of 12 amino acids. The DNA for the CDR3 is TGTGCCAGCAGTCCCGAGCCGGCCGAGCAGTACTTC. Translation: CASSPEPAEQYF.

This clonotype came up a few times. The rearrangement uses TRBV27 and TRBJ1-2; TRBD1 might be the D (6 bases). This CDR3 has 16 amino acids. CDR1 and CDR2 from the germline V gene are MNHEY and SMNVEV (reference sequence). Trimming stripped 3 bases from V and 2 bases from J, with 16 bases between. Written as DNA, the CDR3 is TGTGCCAGCAGTTTGTTACAAGACAGGTTGAACTATGGCTACACCTTC. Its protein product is CASSLLQDRLNYGYTF.

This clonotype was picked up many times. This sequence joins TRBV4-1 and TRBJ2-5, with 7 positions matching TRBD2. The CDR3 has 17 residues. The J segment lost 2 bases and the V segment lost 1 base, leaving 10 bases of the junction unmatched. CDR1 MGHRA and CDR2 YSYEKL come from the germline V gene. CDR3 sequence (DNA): TGCGCCAGCAGCCAAGTACCAAGGGACTACAAACAAGAGACCCAGTACTTC. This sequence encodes CASSQVPRDYKQETQYF.